The T cell receptor beta chain described here comes from a study of blood T cell repertoires in COVID-19. Using immunoSEQ multiplex PCR, the repertoire was profiled, and TCRdb retains in-frame clones only, with some absent. The sample holds about 200,000 clones; 70% to 90% are singletons and the top ten take 6.2%. This CDR3 has 16 amino acids. Germline CDR1 reads LNHDA; CDR2 reads SQIVND (reference sequence). Trimming at V came to 6 bases and at J to 3 bases, leaving 8 bases not matched to a gene. This sequence was found in a woman between 40 and 50 years old who had recovered from COVID-19. V usage is TRBV19 and J usage is TRBJ2-3, with 11 bases that match TRBD2. The specimen was peripheral blood. The CDR3, as DNA: TGTGCCAGTAGCGAACTAGCGGGAGACTTAACAGATACGCAGTATTTT. Protein product: CASSELAGDLTDTQYF.